This T cell receptor (beta chain) was sequenced during a study of blood T cell repertoires in COVID-19. Turning to the study itself: Both acute and convalescent COVID-19 samples were obtained from the United States, Italy and Spain. Sources were T cells, B-cell-depleted T cells, or PBMCs; the material itself was cDNA or gDNA.

As processed by the authors: Researchers report that nucleated cell counts were estimated from reference gene primer amplification. Measured with immunoSEQ multiplex PCR; TCRdb has only the in-frame clones, and not every one. V and J calls and clone size are copied from that table; D and trimming were computed from the DNA. The sample lists approximately 52,000 clones, 75% to 95% occurring once. The CDR3 has 15 residues. The germline gives CDR1 SGHVS, CDR2 FQNEAQ. V dropped 5 bases and J dropped 13; count of bases not matched to a gene: 11. This receptor was obtained from a man aged 50-59 years with active COVID-19. The chain has TRBV7-8 and TRBJ2-1; TRBD2 matches 13 bases. Sequenced: peripheral blood. The CDR3 DNA sequence: TGTGCCAGCAGCACGGGGACTAGCGGGGTAACATTACAGTTCTTC. Protein: CASSTGTSGVTLQFF.